This record concerns one T cell receptor (beta chain) sequence. No antigen is known for it. The junction shows a germline mismatch at one end, possibly a read error. This entry is derived from a study of Ad26.COV2.S vaccination and SARS-CoV-2 variants. Study-wide points: From the TCR breadth and depth analyses, total T cell responses may have been underestimated. It was reported that spike-specific CD8+ and CD4+ T cell responses were substantially broad after vaccination. Vaccinees showed greater spike-specific TCR breadth than placebo recipients.

Germline CDR1 SGHAT, CDR2 FQDESV (reference sequence). The CDR3 has 16 amino acids. Sequencing was performed with immunoSEQ multiplex PCR; in TCRdb, only in-frame clones are kept and a portion is missing. The sample consists of approximately 340,000 clones, 92% of them appearing once. The gene calls are TRBV11-1 and TRBJ1-4; tentatively, D is TRBD1 (6 bases). This TCR was recovered from a human donor who had recovered from COVID-19. Sequencing was performed on peripheral blood, taken after recovery from COVID-19. In DNA, the CDR3 is TGTGCCAGCAGCCTAGCGGACAGCGCCACTAATGAAAAACTGTTTTTT. It is translated as CASSLADSATNEKLFF.